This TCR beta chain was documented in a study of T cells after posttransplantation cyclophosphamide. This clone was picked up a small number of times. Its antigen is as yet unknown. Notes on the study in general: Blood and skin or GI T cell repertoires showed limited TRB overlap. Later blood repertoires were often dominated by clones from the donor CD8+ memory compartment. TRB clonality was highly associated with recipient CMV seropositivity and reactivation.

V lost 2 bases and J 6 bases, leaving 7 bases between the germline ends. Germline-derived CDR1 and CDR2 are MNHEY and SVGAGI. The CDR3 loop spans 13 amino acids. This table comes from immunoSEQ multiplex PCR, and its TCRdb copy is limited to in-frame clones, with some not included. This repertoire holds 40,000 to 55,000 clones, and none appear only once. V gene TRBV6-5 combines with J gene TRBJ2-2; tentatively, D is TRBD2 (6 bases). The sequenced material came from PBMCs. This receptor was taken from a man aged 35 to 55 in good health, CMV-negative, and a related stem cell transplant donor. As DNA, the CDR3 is TGTGCCAGCAGTTACAGGGACTCCGGGGAGCTGTTTTTT. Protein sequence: CASSYRDSGELFF.